This is a list of T cell receptor beta chains from one sample in a study of T cell changes during pregnancy in multiple sclerosis. The repertoire was sequenced with immunoSEQ multiplex PCR; TCRdb's copy has only in-frame clones and lacks some. Found here are 35,000 to 45,000 clones, about nine tenths of them singletons; the top ten hold roughly 5.4%. Sequencing used peripheral blood, obtained in the third trimester of pregnancy. The origin of the receptors is a female donor in good health, enrolled as a control in a pregnancy study. Each CDR3 is given with its conserved first and last residue. D genes are given only for firm matches. Clone size appears in some rows only: once, few, many, or a class for an expanded clone.

V gene: TRBV4-2; clone size: once; D gene: .; J gene: TRBJ2-7; CDR3 protein: CASSQSTGFGVGEQYF; CDR3 DNA: TGTGCCAGCAGCCAGTCAACAGGATTTGGGGTCGGAGAGCAGTACTTC
V gene: TRBV5-1; clone size: .; D gene: .; J gene: TRBJ1-6; CDR3 protein: CASSFRGLIGINSPLHF; CDR3 DNA: TGCGCCAGCAGCTTCAGAGGGTTGATCGGGATTAATTCACCCCTCCACTTT
V gene: TRBV2; clone size: .; D gene: TRBD1; J gene: TRBJ2-7; CDR3 protein: CASSWTGGSYEQYF; CDR3 DNA: TGTGCCAGCAGTTGGACAGGGGGCAGCTACGAGCAGTACTTC
V gene: TRBV19; clone size: once; D gene: TRBD1; J gene: TRBJ2-3; CDR3 protein: CASSSPTGTTDTQYF; CDR3 DNA: TGTGCCAGTAGTTCGCCGACAGGGACCACAGATACGCAGTATTTT
V gene: TRBV7-2; clone size: .; D gene: .; J gene: TRBJ2-1; CDR3 protein: CASSLAAGGPANEQFF; CDR3 DNA: TGTGCCAGCAGCTTAGCCGCGGGTGGGCCCGCCAATGAGCAGTTCTTC
V gene: TRBV2; clone size: .; D gene: .; J gene: TRBJ1-5; CDR3 protein: CASKREGANQPQHF; CDR3 DNA: TGTGCCAGCAAACGAGAAGGGGCGAATCAGCCCCAGCATTTT
V gene: TRBV27; clone size: .; D gene: TRBD1; J gene: TRBJ2-7; CDR3 protein: CASSSPGTGGPEQYF; CDR3 DNA: TGTGCCAGCAGTTCCCCCGGGACAGGGGGCCCCGAGCAGTACTTC
V gene: TRBV10-1; clone size: .; D gene: .; J gene: TRBJ2-7; CDR3 protein: CASSDNGGEQYF; CDR3 DNA: TGCGCCAGCAGTGATAACGGGGGCGAGCAGTACTTC
V gene: TRBV15; clone size: .; D gene: .; J gene: TRBJ2-1; CDR3 protein: CATTEGGEIGEQFF; CDR3 DNA: TGTGCCACCACCGAAGGTGGGGAGATAGGTGAGCAGTTCTTC
V gene: TRBV7-6; clone size: .; D gene: TRBD1; J gene: TRBJ1-2; CDR3 protein: CASSTRTGGGGYTF; CDR3 DNA: TGTGCCAGCAGCACCAGGACAGGGGGCGGCGGCTACACCTTC
V gene: TRBV7-2; clone size: .; D gene: TRBD2; J gene: TRBJ2-7; CDR3 protein: CASSGPTSGFNEQYF; CDR3 DNA: TGTGCCAGCAGCGGACCGACTAGCGGGTTCAACGAGCAGTACTTC
V gene: TRBV19; clone size: .; D gene: .; J gene: TRBJ1-3; CDR3 protein: CASNGFGVSGNTIYF; CDR3 DNA: TGTGCCAGTAACGGGTTCGGGGTCTCTGGAAACACCATATATTTT
V gene: TRBV5-6; clone size: once; D gene: TRBD1; J gene: TRBJ2-5; CDR3 protein: CASNRGTGEETQYF; CDR3 DNA: TGTGCCAGCAACCGGGGCACAGGGGAAGAGACCCAGTACTTC
V gene: TRBV7-8; clone size: .; D gene: .; J gene: TRBJ2-7; CDR3 protein: CASSTAERENEQYF; CDR3 DNA: TGTGCCAGCAGCACGGCCGAGAGGGAAAACGAGCAGTACTTC
V gene: TRBV23-1; clone size: .; D gene: TRBD2; J gene: TRBJ2-7; CDR3 protein: CASSPPSGIYEQYF; CDR3 DNA: TGCGCCAGCAGTCCCCCTAGCGGGATCTACGAGCAGTACTTC
V gene: TRBV28; clone size: .; D gene: .; J gene: TRBJ2-7; CDR3 protein: CASSIPGVPTTQYF; CDR3 DNA: TGTGCCAGCAGTATCCCAGGGGTTCCTACGACGCAGTACTTC
V gene: TRBV29-1; clone size: .; D gene: .; J gene: TRBJ1-2; CDR3 protein: CSPGDPGGYTF; CDR3 DNA: TGCAGCCCGGGGGACCCCGGAGGCTACACCTTC
V gene: TRBV7-3; clone size: once; D gene: .; J gene: TRBJ2-3; CDR3 protein: CASSEQGSFTDTQYF; CDR3 DNA: TGTGCCAGCAGCGAACAGGGTTCCTTCACAGATACGCAGTATTTT
V gene: TRBV9; clone size: .; D gene: TRBD1; J gene: TRBJ2-7; CDR3 protein: CASSAGTAGYEQYF; CDR3 DNA: TGTGCCAGCAGCGCAGGGACAGCCGGGTACGAGCAGTACTTC
V gene: TRBV7-3; clone size: .; D gene: TRBD1; J gene: TRBJ1-2; CDR3 protein: CASSPGDRGLGYTF; CDR3 DNA: TGTGCCAGCAGCCCCGGGGACAGGGGGCTCGGCTACACCTTC
V gene: TRBV2; clone size: .; D gene: .; J gene: TRBJ1-1; CDR3 protein: CASSLRGTEAFF; CDR3 DNA: TGTGCCAGCTCCCTCCGCGGTACTGAAGCTTTCTTT
V gene: TRBV4-3; clone size: .; D gene: .; J gene: TRBJ2-2; CDR3 protein: CASSPADLQGTGELFF; CDR3 DNA: TGCGCCAGCAGCCCAGCCGACCTCCAGGGCACCGGGGAGCTGTTTTTT
V gene: TRBV6-5; clone size: .; D gene: TRBD1; J gene: TRBJ1-3; CDR3 protein: CASSFTGTGASNTIYF; CDR3 DNA: TGTGCCAGCAGTTTTACCGGGACAGGGGCTTCAAACACCATATATTTT
V gene: TRBV5-6; clone size: .; D gene: .; J gene: TRBJ1-5; CDR3 protein: CASSLRGLGNQPQHF; CDR3 DNA: TGTGCCAGCAGCTTGCGAGGATTAGGCAATCAGCCCCAGCATTTT
V gene: TRBV6-5; clone size: .; D gene: TRBD2; J gene: TRBJ2-1; CDR3 protein: CASSQGTSGRNEQFF; CDR3 DNA: TGTGCCAGCAGTCAAGGGACTAGCGGGAGAAATGAGCAGTTCTTC
V gene: TRBV7-3; clone size: few; D gene: TRBD2; J gene: TRBJ2-2; CDR3 protein: CASSASGVGPGELFF; CDR3 DNA: TGTGCCAGCAGCGCTAGCGGGGTCGGTCCCGGGGAGCTGTTTTTT
V gene: TRBV27; clone size: .; D gene: .; J gene: TRBJ1-1; CDR3 protein: CASGDFPTDTEAFF; CDR3 DNA: TGTGCCAGCGGGGACTTCCCGACGGACACTGAAGCTTTCTTT
V gene: TRBV6-1; clone size: .; D gene: TRBD2; J gene: TRBJ2-2; CDR3 protein: CASSEAGAGVTNTGELFF; CDR3 DNA: TGTGCCAGCAGTGAAGCGGGAGCGGGGGTTACGAACACCGGGGAGCTGTTTTTT
V gene: TRBV6-1; clone size: .; D gene: .; J gene: TRBJ2-7; CDR3 protein: CASSEAKFGRGSYEQYF; CDR3 DNA: TGTGCCAGCAGTGAAGCCAAGTTCGGCAGGGGTTCCTACGAGCAGTACTTC
V gene: TRBV5-5; clone size: .; D gene: TRBD2; J gene: TRBJ2-5; CDR3 protein: CASSGGTSGAWETQYF; CDR3 DNA: TGTGCCAGCAGCGGCGGGACTAGCGGGGCCTGGGAGACCCAGTACTTC
V gene: TRBV27; clone size: few; D gene: .; J gene: TRBJ1-1; CDR3 protein: CASRQRGSEAFF; CDR3 DNA: TGTGCCAGCAGGCAAAGGGGGTCCGAAGCTTTCTTT
V gene: TRBV9; clone size: .; D gene: TRBD1; J gene: TRBJ1-1; CDR3 protein: CASSVAVSGTGGTEAFF; CDR3 DNA: TGTGCCAGCAGCGTAGCTGTTAGCGGGACAGGGGGAACTGAAGCTTTCTTT
V gene: TRBV6-4; clone size: few; D gene: TRBD2; J gene: TRBJ2-2; CDR3 protein: CASSDLTSGGPGELFF; CDR3 DNA: TGTGCCAGCAGTGACTTGACTAGCGGGGGCCCCGGGGAGCTGTTTTTT
V gene: TRBV10-2; clone size: .; D gene: .; J gene: TRBJ2-7; CDR3 protein: CASSETLAAPYEQYF; CDR3 DNA: TGCGCCAGCAGTGAGACCTTAGCGGCCCCCTACGAGCAGTACTTC
V gene: TRBV10-1; clone size: .; D gene: .; J gene: TRBJ2-2; CDR3 protein: CASSESYGSTGELFF; CDR3 DNA: TGCGCCAGCAGTGAGTCTTACGGGAGTACCGGGGAGCTGTTTTTT
V gene: TRBV7-9; clone size: .; D gene: TRBD2; J gene: TRBJ2-1; CDR3 protein: CASSLGGGNEQFF; CDR3 DNA: TGTGCCAGCAGCTTAGGGGGGGGCAATGAGCAGTTCTTC
V gene: TRBV7-2; clone size: .; D gene: .; J gene: TRBJ2-7; CDR3 protein: CASSSSGDLYEQYF; CDR3 DNA: TGTGCCAGCAGCTCGTCGGGGGACCTCTACGAGCAGTACTTC
V gene: TRBV30; clone size: .; D gene: .; J gene: TRBJ2-7; CDR3 protein: CAWSSGHLKVYEQYF; CDR3 DNA: TGTGCCTGGAGCTCGGGACACCTAAAGGTGTACGAGCAGTACTTC
V gene: TRBV4-2; clone size: .; D gene: TRBD2; J gene: TRBJ2-5; CDR3 protein: CASSQLAGETQYF; CDR3 DNA: TGTGCCAGCAGCCAATTAGCGGGAGAGACCCAGTACTTC
V gene: TRBV15; clone size: .; D gene: .; J gene: TRBJ2-1; CDR3 protein: CATSRATHLATKFF; CDR3 DNA: TGTGCCACCAGCAGAGCCACCCACCTAGCGACTAAGTTCTTC
V gene: TRBV5-1; clone size: .; D gene: .; J gene: TRBJ2-7; CDR3 protein: CASSPPTGPEQYF; CDR3 DNA: TGCGCCAGCAGCCCACCCACAGGGCCCGAGCAGTACTTC
V gene: TRBV19; clone size: few; D gene: .; J gene: TRBJ1-1; CDR3 protein: CASSIQGTEAFF; CDR3 DNA: TGTGCCAGTAGTATACAGGGCACTGAAGCTTTCTTT
V gene: TRBV6-1; clone size: .; D gene: TRBD1; J gene: TRBJ2-2; CDR3 protein: CASRVDRAGELFF; CDR3 DNA: TGTGCCAGCAGGGTTGACAGGGCCGGGGAGCTGTTTTTT
V gene: TRBV4-2; clone size: .; D gene: .; J gene: TRBJ1-5; CDR3 protein: CASSQDRGNQPQHF; CDR3 DNA: TGTGCCAGCAGCCAAGACAGGGGCAATCAGCCCCAGCATTTT
V gene: TRBV4-1; clone size: .; D gene: TRBD2; J gene: TRBJ2-1; CDR3 protein: CASSQDLTSGQSEQFF; CDR3 DNA: TGCGCCAGCAGCCAAGACCTCACTAGCGGGCAATCCGAGCAGTTCTTC
V gene: TRBV14; clone size: .; D gene: .; J gene: TRBJ1-1; CDR3 protein: CASSRWTLLNTEAFF; CDR3 DNA: TGTGCCAGCAGTCGTTGGACACTCCTGAACACTGAAGCTTTCTTT
V gene: TRBV14; clone size: .; D gene: .; J gene: TRBJ1-6; CDR3 protein: CASSQKSGKNSPLHF; CDR3 DNA: TGTGCCAGCAGCCAGAAGTCCGGGAAGAATTCACCCCTCCACTTT
V gene: TRBV18; clone size: .; D gene: .; J gene: TRBJ1-3; CDR3 protein: CASSPLGAAAGNTIYF; CDR3 DNA: TGTGCCAGCTCACCACTGGGGGCGGCTGCTGGAAACACCATATATTTT
V gene: TRBV6-1; clone size: .; D gene: .; J gene: TRBJ1-5; CDR3 protein: CASSARSGTPATKSNQPQHF; CDR3 DNA: TGTGCCAGCAGTGCACGATCCGGGACACCAGCGACGAAAAGCAATCAGCCCCAGCATTTT
V gene: TRBV18; clone size: .; D gene: TRBD1; J gene: TRBJ2-1; CDR3 protein: CASSSQTGYSYNEQFF; CDR3 DNA: TGTGCCAGCTCATCTCAGACAGGGTACTCCTACAATGAGCAGTTCTTC
V gene: TRBV7-6; clone size: .; D gene: .; J gene: TRBJ1-1; CDR3 protein: CASWTGHPNTEAFF; CDR3 DNA: TGTGCCAGCTGGACGGGACACCCGAACACTGAAGCTTTCTTT
V gene: TRBV5-1; clone size: .; D gene: .; J gene: TRBJ1-2; CDR3 protein: CASSLGDYGYTF; CDR3 DNA: TGCGCCAGCAGCTTGGGCGACTATGGCTACACCTTC